The 16 T cell receptor beta chains below were found in one sample sequenced in a study of cytomegalovirus exposure and HLA in healthy donors. Clones were sequenced by immunoSEQ multiplex PCR, and TCRdb holds only the in-frame ones, with some missing. Here the sample spans roughly 190,000 clones, roughly 83% being singletons. Sequencing input: PBMCs. Receptors originate from a woman aged 18-29 years in good health and CMV-seronegative.

The CDR3 region has the DNA TGTGCCAGCAGCAGGACTAGCGGGGGAACCGGGGAGCTGTTTTTT. Translating gives CASSRTSGGTGELFF. This chain uses TRBV7-3 with TRBJ2-2; 13 positions match TRBD2. V lost 5 bases to trimming and J lost 5 bases; unmatched junction nucleotides: 2. Germline CDR1 and CDR2: SGHTA and FQGTGA. CDR3 length: 15 amino acids.

This rearrangement joins TRBV5-1 to TRBJ1-6, with D possibly being TRBD1 (6 bases). CDR3 size: 15 residues. Between the trimmed V and J ends, which lost 5 bases and 5 bases, there was a span of 14 bases. Germline lookup yields CDR1 SGHRS and CDR2 YFSETQ. The CDR3: CASRPPGQDNSPLHF. The CDR3 DNA is TGCGCCAGCAGACCACCGGGACAAGATAATTCACCCCTCCACTTT.

The V gene is TRBV30, the J gene TRBJ1-2; D not resolved. CDR3 length: 14 amino acids. The germline V gene encodes CDR1 GTSNPN and CDR2 SVGIG (reference sequence). The V end was cut by 3 bases, the J end by 5 bases, with 16 bases between. The CDR3 protein is CAWSPPLREYGYTF. Written as DNA, the CDR3 is TGTGCCTGGAGCCCCCCCTTACGGGAGTATGGCTACACCTTC.

The J gene is TRBJ2-2, the V gene TRBV5-5; 9 nucleotides match TRBD2. The CDR3 extends over 16 amino acids. The germline gives CDR1 SGHKS, CDR2 YYEKEE (reference sequence). V lost 4 bases, J lost 5 bases, and 9 bases stayed unmatched. CDR3 sequence (DNA): TGTGCCAGCAGCGAATTAGCGGGAGAAAATACCGGGGAGCTGTTTTTT. Translated, it gives CASSELAGENTGELFF.

This rearrangement joins TRBV14 to TRBJ2-7; D is uncertain. The CDR3 extends over 14 amino acids. The V gene lost 1 base and the J gene lost 3 bases, with 10 bases spanning the gap. In germline, CDR1 is SGHDN, CDR2 FVKESK. CDR3 protein: CASSQALLHYEQYF. As DNA, the CDR3 is TGTGCCAGCAGCCAAGCTCTTTTACACTACGAGCAGTACTTC.

The V gene is TRBV5-1, the J gene TRBJ2-5; possibly TRBD1 for D (5 bases). Trimming removed 0 bases at V and 4 bases at J, with 13 bases between. This CDR3 has 15 residues. Per germline, CDR1 SGHRS and CDR2 YFSETQ. CDR3 sequence: CASSLEWGKGETQYF. The CDR3 coding sequence is TGCGCCAGCAGCTTGGAATGGGGCAAAGGAGAGACCCAGTACTTC.

This clone has a single count. The chain employs TRBV30 and TRBJ1-2; 8 bases map to TRBD1. CDR3 length: 13 amino acids. Germline V CDR1 and CDR2: GTSNPN, SVGIG (reference sequence). With V trimmed by 0 bases and J by 7 bases, 4 bases remained unmatched. DNA of the CDR3: TGTGCCTGGAGTGTACAGACAGGGGTTGGCTACACCTTC. Translating it yields CAWSVQTGVGYTF. Using reference TRBV30 and TRBJ1-2 for the parts outside the CDR3, the full variable domain is SQTIHQWPATLVQPVGSPLSLECTVEGTSNPNLYWYRQAAGRGLQLLFYSVGIGQISSEVPQNLSASRPQDRQFILSSKKLLLSDSGFYLCAWSVQTGVGYTFGSGTRLTVV.

The chain uses TRBV7-8 and TRBJ2-3; a weak D match, TRBD1 (6 bases). Germline V gene lookup returns CDR1 SGHVS and CDR2 FQNEAQ. The CDR3 is 16 amino acids. The V end was cut by 0 bases, the J end by 0 bases, with 10 bases between. The chain's CDR3 is CASSLASTGSTDTQYF. In DNA form, the CDR3 reads TGTGCCAGCAGCTTAGCCTCGACAGGTAGCACAGATACGCAGTATTTT.

This chain connects TRBV2 to TRBJ2-1, with 7 bases that match TRBD2. Germline trimming cut 4 bases from V and 4 bases from J; bases unmatched to any gene: 7. Per the germline V gene, CDR1 is SNHLY and CDR2 is FYNNEI. The CDR3 extends over 15 amino acids. The CDR3 DNA reads as TGTGCCAGCAGTGTAAACGGGGGGATTTACAATGAGCAGTTCTTC. Protein sequence: CASSVNGGIYNEQFF.

In DNA, the CDR3 is TGTGCCAGCAGCCCCGGACAGGGGATCGAGACCCAGTACTTC. This codes for CASSPGQGIETQYF. This chain uses TRBV13 with TRBJ2-5; 9 nucleotides align to TRBD1. The junction had 6 bases not matched to a gene; V was cut back by 5 bases and J by 5 bases. Germline CDR1 reads PRHDT; CDR2 reads FYEKMQ (reference sequence). The CDR3 runs 14 residues.

There are a few counts of this clone. The rearrangement joins TRBV18 to TRBJ2-2; 7 bases map to TRBD2. Trimming took 3 bases from V and 2 from J; bases not matched to a gene: 12. Per the germline V gene, CDR1 is KGHSH and CDR2 is LQKENI. This CDR3 is built from 18 residues. The DNA for the CDR3 is TGTGCCAGCTCACCGAGGGCTTCAGGAGCGGGAAACACCGGGGAGCTGTTTTTT. This encodes CASSPRASGAGNTGELFF.

The chain couples TRBV5-6 to TRBJ2-1, with 9 positions matching TRBD1. This CDR3 is 17 amino acids long. Looked up from germline, CDR1 is SGHDT and CDR2 is YYEEEE. The V segment lost 0 bases and the J segment 2 bases; nucleotides outside the gene matches: 6. The CDR3 bases are TGTGCCAGCAGCTTGGCCAGGGGACAGGGAACCTACAATGAGCAGTTCTTC. The encoded protein is CASSLARGQGTYNEQFF.

The chain has TRBV4-1 and TRBJ1-2, with D perhaps matching TRBD1 (5 bases). CDR1 MGHRA and CDR2 YSYEKL come from the germline V gene. Between the trimmed V and J ends, which lost 4 bases and 5 bases, there was a span of 17 bases. The length of the CDR3 is 15 residues. CDR3 protein: CASSPGVVQVYGYTF. In DNA form, the CDR3 reads TGCGCCAGCAGCCCGGGGGTGGTACAAGTTTATGGCTACACCTTC.

The V and J genes are TRBV18 and TRBJ1-2; D gene ambiguous. Trimming pared 0 bases from V and 6 bases from J, leaving 11 bases between. The V gene's germline CDR1 is KGHSH and CDR2 LQKENI. CDR3 length: 14 residues. In DNA form, the CDR3 reads TGTGCCAGCTCACCACCCAGAGGGATGGATGGCTACACCTTC. Translated, it gives CASSPPRGMDGYTF.

As regards this clone: Germline is not matched at one junction end, which may reflect a read error. The chain combines TRBV11-2 with TRBJ2-7, with 11 bases aligning to TRBD2. Germline CDR1 is SGHAT and CDR2 is FQNNGV. The CDR3 length is 15 residues. DNA for the CDR3: TGTGCCAGCAGGTTAGCGGGAGGGCCCCCTAGCGAGCAGTACTTC. It translates to CASRLAGGPPSEQYF.

The gene calls are TRBV6-5 and TRBJ2-1, with 7 bases lining up with TRBD2. Germline V gives CDR1 MNHEY, CDR2 SVGAGI. Losses at the gene ends were 7 bases for V and 4 bases for J; bases not matched to a gene: 10. CDR3 length: 15 amino acids. The CDR3 DNA is TGTGCCAGCATGGAGGGGCTAGCGGTGTACAATGAGCAGTTCTTC. It translates to CASMEGLAVYNEQFF.